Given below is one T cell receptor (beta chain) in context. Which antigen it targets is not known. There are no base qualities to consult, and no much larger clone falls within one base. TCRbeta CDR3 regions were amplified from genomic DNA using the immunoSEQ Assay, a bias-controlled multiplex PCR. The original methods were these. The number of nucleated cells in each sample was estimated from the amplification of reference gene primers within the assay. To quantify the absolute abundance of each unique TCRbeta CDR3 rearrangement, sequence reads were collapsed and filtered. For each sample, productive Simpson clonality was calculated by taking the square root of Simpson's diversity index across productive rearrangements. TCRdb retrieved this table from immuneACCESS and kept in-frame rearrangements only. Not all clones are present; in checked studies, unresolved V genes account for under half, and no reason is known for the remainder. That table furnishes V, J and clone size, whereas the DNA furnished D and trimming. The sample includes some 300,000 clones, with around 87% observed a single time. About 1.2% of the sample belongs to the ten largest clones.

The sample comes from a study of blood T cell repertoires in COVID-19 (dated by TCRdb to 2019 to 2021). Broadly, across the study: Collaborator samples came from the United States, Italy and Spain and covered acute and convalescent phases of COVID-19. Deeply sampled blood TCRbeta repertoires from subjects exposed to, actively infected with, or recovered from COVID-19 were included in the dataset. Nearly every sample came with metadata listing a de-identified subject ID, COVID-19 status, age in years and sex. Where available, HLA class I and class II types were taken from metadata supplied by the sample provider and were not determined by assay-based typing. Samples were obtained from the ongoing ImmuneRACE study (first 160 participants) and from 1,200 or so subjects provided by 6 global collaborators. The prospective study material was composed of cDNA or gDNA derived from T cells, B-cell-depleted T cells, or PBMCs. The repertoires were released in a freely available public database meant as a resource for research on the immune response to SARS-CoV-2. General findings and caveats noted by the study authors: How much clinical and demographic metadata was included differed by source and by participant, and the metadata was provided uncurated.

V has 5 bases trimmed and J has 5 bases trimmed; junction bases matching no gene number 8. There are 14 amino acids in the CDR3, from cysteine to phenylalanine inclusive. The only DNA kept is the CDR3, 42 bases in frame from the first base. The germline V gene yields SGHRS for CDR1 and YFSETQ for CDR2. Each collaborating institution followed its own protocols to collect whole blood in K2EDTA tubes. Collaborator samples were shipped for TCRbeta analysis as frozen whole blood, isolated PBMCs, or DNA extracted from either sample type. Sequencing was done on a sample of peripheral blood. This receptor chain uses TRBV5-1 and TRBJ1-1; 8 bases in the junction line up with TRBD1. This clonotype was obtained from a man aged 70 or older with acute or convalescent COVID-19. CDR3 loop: CASRPDRGRTEAFF. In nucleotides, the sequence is TGCGCCAGCAGGCCCGACAGGGGAAGGACTGAAGCTTTCTTT.